The 10 T cell receptor beta chains given below trace back to one sample, sequenced in a study of cytomegalovirus exposure and HLA in healthy donors. Some clones are missing from TCRdb's copy, which holds only in-frame ones; the method was immunoSEQ multiplex PCR. The repertoire holds nearly 110,000 clones, with less than 90% as singletons. The sample was PBMCs. These receptors were obtained from a woman aged 18-29 years in good health and CMV-seropositive.

The J gene is TRBJ1-1, the V gene TRBV11-2; 10 bases are a match to TRBD1. Per the germline V gene, CDR1 is SGHAT and CDR2 is FQNNGV. The trim removed 5 bases at V and 6 bases at J, leaving 3 bases unmatched. The CDR3 loop spans 13 amino acids. CDR3 protein: CASSRDRGSEAFF. The CDR3, as DNA: TGTGCCAGCAGCCGGGACAGGGGCTCTGAAGCTTTCTTT.

This chain connects TRBV6-5 to TRBJ2-1, with a possible D match to TRBD2 (7 bases). The CDR3 length is 15 residues. The V end lost 7 bases, the J end lost 6 bases, and 19 bases lay between the germline ends. Germline assignment: CDR1 MNHEY and CDR2 SVGAGI. Written as DNA, the CDR3 is TGTGCCAGCACCCTACTAAGGGGGGGAGGCAATGAGCAGTTCTTC. Translated, it gives CASTLLRGGGNEQFF.

This sequence joins TRBV27 and TRBJ1-5; the match to TRBD1 covers 7 bases. Trimming cost V 5 bases and J 6 bases; bases outside gene matches: 10. The CDR3 totals 15 residues. Germline V gives CDR1 MNHEY, CDR2 SMNVEV (reference sequence). The CDR3 DNA sequence: TGTGCCAGCAGTGGTGACAGGGATTTAGGTCAGCCCCAGCATTTT. This codes for CASSGDRDLGQPQHF.

This CDR3 reads CASSFLAGGQREQFF. For the CDR3, the DNA is TGTGCCAGCAGCTTTCTAGCGGGGGGGCAAAGAGAGCAGTTCTTC. This sequence joins TRBV5-8 and TRBJ2-1; the match to TRBD2 covers 12 bases. The CDR3 has 15 amino acids. The J segment lost 10 bases and the V segment lost 2 bases, leaving 7 bases of the junction unmatched. The germline gives CDR1 SGHTS, CDR2 YDEGEE.

The chain employs TRBV12-5 and TRBJ2-3, with 10 bases lining up with TRBD1. The CDR3 length is 15 residues. V trimming: 5 bases; J trimming: 1 base; junction bases outside the gene matches: 3. Germline V gene sequence: CDR1 LGHNT, CDR2 FRNRAP. In nucleotides, the CDR3 is TGTGCTAGTGGTCTGACAGGGGGCGGCACAGATACGCAGTATTTT. It codes for CASGLTGGGTDTQYF.

J is TRBJ1-1 and V is TRBV28; perhaps TRBD1 as D (6 bases). The CDR3 runs to 12 residues. The germline CDR1 and CDR2 sequences are MDHEN and SYDVKM. With 9 bases removed from V and 7 bases from J, the gap between germline ends came to 15 bases. The CDR3 DNA follows: TGTGCCAGTAGACAGGCTGGCGTTGAAGCTTTCTTT. Its translation is CASRQAGVEAFF.

V and J are TRBV27 and TRBJ2-2; 7 bases map to TRBD1. CDR1 is MNHEY, CDR2 SMNVEV, per germline (reference sequence). The V and J ends lost 6 bases and 1 base, in that order; junction bases with no gene match: 2. This CDR3 contains 14 residues. The CDR3, as DNA: TGTGCCAGCAGAAACAGGGGGAACACCGGGGAGCTGTTTTTT. This sequence encodes CASRNRGNTGELFF.

The chain carries TRBV27 and TRBJ2-7, with TRBD2 matching 7 bases. Germline assignment: CDR1 MNHEY and CDR2 SMNVEV (reference sequence). CDR3 length: 13 residues. The V segment lost 1 base and the J segment 6 bases; nucleotides outside the gene matches: 3. The CDR3 DNA is TGTGCCAGCAGTTTATGGGGGGAGGGCGAGCAGTACTTC. It codes for CASSLWGEGEQYF.

The chain couples TRBV29-1 to TRBJ1-1; 9 nucleotides align to TRBD1. There are 14 residues in the CDR3. Germline loops: CDR1 SQVTM, CDR2 ANQGSEA. Losses at the gene ends were 5 bases for V and 4 bases for J; bases not matched to a gene: 8. CDR3 residues: CSVPTTTGGTEAFF. The CDR3 coding sequence is TGCAGCGTTCCTACCACGACAGGGGGCACTGAAGCTTTCTTT.

The rearrangement joins TRBV4-2 to TRBJ2-3; tentative D call: TRBD2 (6 bases). The CDR3 has 15 amino acids. V dropped 1 base and J dropped 1 base, with 9 bases sitting between them. Per the germline V gene, CDR1 is LGHNA and CDR2 is YNFKEQ. The CDR3 is CASSQADYGTDTQYF. The CDR3 DNA is TGTGCCAGCAGCCAAGCGGACTACGGCACAGATACGCAGTATTTT.